This T cell receptor beta chain was recorded in a study of blood T cell repertoires in COVID-19. Study-wide context: The origin of the acute and convalescent COVID-19 samples was the United States, Italy and Spain. The analysed material was cDNA or gDNA that came from T cells, B-cell-depleted T cells, or PBMCs.

In the original analysis: It was from reference gene primer amplification that nucleated cell counts were estimated. Measured with immunoSEQ multiplex PCR; TCRdb has only the in-frame clones, and not every one. The V and J calls and the clone size are those of that table, but D and trimming were determined from the DNA. Of about 280,000 clones listed, 70% to 90% were seen once; the top ten hold about 5.1%. Sequences were obtained from peripheral blood. This receptor was taken from a man over 45 with active or convalescent COVID-19.

The CDR3 reads CASSLWGGTSSGNTIYF. For the CDR3, the DNA is TGTGCCAGCAGCTTGTGGGGGGGCACGAGCTCTGGAAACACCATATATTTT. The rearrangement uses TRBV5-8 and TRBJ1-3; possible D gene TRBD1, 6 bases. Trimming pared 1 base from V and 0 bases from J, leaving 14 bases between. CDR3 length: 17 amino acids. In germline, CDR1 is SGHTS, CDR2 YDEGEE.